These T cell receptor beta chains were read from a single sample in a study of radiation and T cells in renal cell carcinoma. Clones were read by immunoSEQ multiplex PCR, and TCRdb kept only the in-frame ones, dropping some. Among about 91,000 clones listed, under 90% were seen once. The material was blood, obtained from a patient whose treatment included radiotherapy and nephrectomy. Receptors originate from a man between 60 and 75 years old with renal cell carcinoma. Each CDR3 is given with its conserved first and last residue. A D gene is named only where the DNA matches it firmly. Not all rows give a size; the values are once, few, many and, for expanded clones, a class.

d_call	v_call	j_call	clone_size	cdr3_nt	cdr3_aa
TRBD1	TRBV2	TRBJ2-2	.	TGTGCCAGCAGTGTTACGGGACAGATGAACACCGGGGAGCTGTTTTTT	CASSVTGQMNTGELFF
.	TRBV7-2	TRBJ1-2	once	TGTGCCAGCAGCACGGGGGATGGCTACACCTTC	CASSTGDGYTF
.	TRBV19	TRBJ2-3	.	TGTGCCAGTAGGGAACAGGCCGGTACGCAGTATTTT	CASREQAGTQYF
TRBD2	TRBV27	TRBJ2-7	.	TGTGCCAGCAGTTCCCCGGGACTAGCGGGATGGGAGCAGTACTTC	CASSSPGLAGWEQYF
TRBD1	TRBV2	TRBJ2-3	.	TGTGCCAGTCAAGGGAGGGACAGGGGCGCAGATACGCAGTATTTT	CASQGRDRGADTQYF
.	TRBV9	TRBJ1-3	.	TGTGCCAGCAGCGTAGAACAGGCAGGAAACACCATATATTTT	CASSVEQAGNTIYF
TRBD1	TRBV5-5	TRBJ2-3	.	TGTGCCAGCAGCTTGAAAGGGACAGGGGGCTTGGATACGCAGTATTTT	CASSLKGTGGLDTQYF
.	TRBV11-2	TRBJ2-1	.	TGTGCCAGCAGCTTAGAAAGGGGCGATGAGCAGTTCTTC	CASSLERGDEQFF
.	TRBV28	TRBJ1-5	few	TGTGCCAGCAGTCTCTTCCTTCGCGCTGAACGGCATTTT	CASSLFLRAERHF
TRBD1	TRBV25-1	TRBJ2-1	.	TGTGCCAGCAGTGACCCCAACAGGGGGTGGCAGTTCTTC	CASSDPNRGWQFF
.	TRBV6-5	TRBJ2-2	.	TGTGCCAGCACTAAACCAGGGGCGGGCACCGGGGAGCTGTTTTTT	CASTKPGAGTGELFF
TRBD2	TRBV2	TRBJ2-5	.	TGTGCCAGCGGACGGGGGGGGGTTCAAGAGACCCAGTACTTC	CASGRGGVQETQYF
TRBD1	TRBV30	TRBJ1-2	.	TGTGCCTGGAGTCCGACAGTAGAGGGGGCGGATGGCTACACCTTC	CAWSPTVEGADGYTF
TRBD1	TRBV28	TRBJ1-5	.	TGTGCCAGCAGGGGTTCAGGGGGACTCGGGCAGCCCCAGCATTTT	CASRGSGGLGQPQHF
.	TRBV28	TRBJ1-2	.	TGTGCCAGCAGTTTCGTCCCTAACTATGGCTACACCTTC	CASSFVPNYGYTF
.	TRBV18	TRBJ2-1	.	TGTGCCAGCTCACCTGGGGGAGTTTCTTACAATGAGCAGTTCTTC	CASSPGGVSYNEQFF
TRBD2	TRBV27	TRBJ2-1	once	TGTGCCAGCAGTTTATGGGGCGGGAGGGCCGACAATGAGCAGTTCTTC	CASSLWGGRADNEQFF
TRBD2	TRBV6-1	TRBJ2-7	.	TGTGCCAGCAGTGGCCCGACTAGCAACTACGAGCAGTACTTC	CASSGPTSNYEQYF
.	TRBV28	TRBJ2-7	.	TGTGCCAGCACTAGGACAAGGCCCTACGAGCAGTACTTC	CASTRTRPYEQYF
TRBD2	TRBV28	TRBJ2-7	.	TGTGCCAGCAGCCCTTGGACTAGCGGGAGTACCTACGAGCAGTACTTC	CASSPWTSGSTYEQYF
.	TRBV4-1	TRBJ2-7	.	TGCGCCAGCAGAGAGGGGGGGGCTAACTACGAGCAGTACTTC	CASREGGANYEQYF